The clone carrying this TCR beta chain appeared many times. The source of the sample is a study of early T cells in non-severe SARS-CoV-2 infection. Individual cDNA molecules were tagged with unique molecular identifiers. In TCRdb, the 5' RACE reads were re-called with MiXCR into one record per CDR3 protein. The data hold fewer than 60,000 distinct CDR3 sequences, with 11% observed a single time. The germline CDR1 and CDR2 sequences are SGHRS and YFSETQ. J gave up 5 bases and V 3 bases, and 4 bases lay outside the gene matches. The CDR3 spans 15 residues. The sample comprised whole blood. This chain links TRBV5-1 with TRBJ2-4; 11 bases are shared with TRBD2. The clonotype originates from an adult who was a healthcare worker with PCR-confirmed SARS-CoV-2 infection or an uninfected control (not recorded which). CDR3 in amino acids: CASSSLAGGQNIQYF. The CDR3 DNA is TGCGCCAGCAGCTCCCTAGCGGGGGGCCAAAACATTCAGTACTTC.